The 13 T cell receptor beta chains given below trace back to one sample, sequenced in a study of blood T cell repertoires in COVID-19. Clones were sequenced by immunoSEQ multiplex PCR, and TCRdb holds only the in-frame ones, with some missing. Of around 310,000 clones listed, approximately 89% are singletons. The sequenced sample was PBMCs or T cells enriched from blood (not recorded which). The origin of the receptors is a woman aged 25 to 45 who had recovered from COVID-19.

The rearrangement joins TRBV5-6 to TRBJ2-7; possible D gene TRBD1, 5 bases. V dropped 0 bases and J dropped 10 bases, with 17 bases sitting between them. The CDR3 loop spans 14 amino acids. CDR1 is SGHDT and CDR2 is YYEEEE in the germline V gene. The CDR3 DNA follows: TGTGCCAGCAGCTTGGGTCTAGACAGACCCGACCAGTACTTC. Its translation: CASSLGLDRPDQYF. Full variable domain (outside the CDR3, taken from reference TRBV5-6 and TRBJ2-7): DAGVTQSPTHLIKTRGQQVTLRCSPKSGHDTVSWYQQALGQGPQFIFQYYEEEERQRGNFPDRFSGHQFPNYSSELNVNALLLGDSALYLCASSLGLDRPDQYFGPGTRLTVT.

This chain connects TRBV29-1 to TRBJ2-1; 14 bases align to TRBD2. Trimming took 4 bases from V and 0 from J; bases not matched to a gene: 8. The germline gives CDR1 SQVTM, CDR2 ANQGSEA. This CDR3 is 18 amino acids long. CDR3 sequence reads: CSVVPGLAGVSSYNEQFF. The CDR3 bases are TGCAGCGTTGTCCCGGGACTAGCGGGAGTGAGCTCCTACAATGAGCAGTTCTTC.

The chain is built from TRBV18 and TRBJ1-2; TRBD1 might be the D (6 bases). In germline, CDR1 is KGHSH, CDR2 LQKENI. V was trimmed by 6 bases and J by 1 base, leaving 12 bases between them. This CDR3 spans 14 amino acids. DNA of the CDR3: TGTGCCAGCTCCCCAGCAGGGGATAACTATGGCTACACCTTC. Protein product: CASSPAGDNYGYTF.

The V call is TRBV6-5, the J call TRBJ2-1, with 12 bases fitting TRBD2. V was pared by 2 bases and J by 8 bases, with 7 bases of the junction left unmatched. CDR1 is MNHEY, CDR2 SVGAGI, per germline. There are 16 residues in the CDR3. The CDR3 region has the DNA TGTGCCAGCAGTTACCTTCTAGCGGGAGGGCCACATGAGCAGTTCTTC. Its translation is CASSYLLAGGPHEQFF.

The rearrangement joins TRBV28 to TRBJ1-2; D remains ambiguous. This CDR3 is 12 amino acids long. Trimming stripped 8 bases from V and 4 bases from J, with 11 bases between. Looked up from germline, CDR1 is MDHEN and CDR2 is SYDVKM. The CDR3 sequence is CASRDSSYGYTF. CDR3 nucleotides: TGTGCCAGCCGCGACTCATCCTATGGCTACACCTTC.

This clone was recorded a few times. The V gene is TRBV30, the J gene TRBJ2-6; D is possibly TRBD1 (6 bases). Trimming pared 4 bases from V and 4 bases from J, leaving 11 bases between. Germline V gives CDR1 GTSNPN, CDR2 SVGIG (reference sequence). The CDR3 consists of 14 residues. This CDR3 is CAWNRGTGANVLTF. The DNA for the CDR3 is TGTGCCTGGAATAGGGGGACCGGGGCCAACGTCCTGACTTTC.

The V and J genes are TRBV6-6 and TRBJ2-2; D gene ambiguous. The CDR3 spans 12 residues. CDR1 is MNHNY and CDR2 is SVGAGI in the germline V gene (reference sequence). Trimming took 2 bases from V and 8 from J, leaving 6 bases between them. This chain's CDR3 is CASSYESGELFF. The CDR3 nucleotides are TGTGCCAGCAGTTACGAGTCTGGGGAGCTGTTTTTT.

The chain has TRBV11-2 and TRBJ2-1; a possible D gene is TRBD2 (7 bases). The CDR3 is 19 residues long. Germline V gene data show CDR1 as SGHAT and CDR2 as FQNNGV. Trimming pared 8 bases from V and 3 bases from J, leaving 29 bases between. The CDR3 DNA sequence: TGTGCCAGCTCCCGCCGCGGGGGCCTTTTGGATTATCTCTACAATGAGCAGTTCTTC. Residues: CASSRRGGLLDYLYNEQFF. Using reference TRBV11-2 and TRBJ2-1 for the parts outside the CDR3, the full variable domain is EAGVAQSPRYKIIEKRQSVAFWCNPISGHATLYWYQQILGQGPKLLIQFQNNGVVDDSQLPKDRFSAERLKGVDSTLKIQPAKLEDSAVYLCASSRRGGLLDYLYNEQFFGPGTRLTVL.

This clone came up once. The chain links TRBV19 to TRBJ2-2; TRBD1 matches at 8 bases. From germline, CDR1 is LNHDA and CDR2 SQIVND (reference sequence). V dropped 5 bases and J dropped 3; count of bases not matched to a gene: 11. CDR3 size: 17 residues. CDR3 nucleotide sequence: TGTGCCAGTAGTGACGAACGGACAGGGAGGTACACCGGGGAGCTGTTTTTT. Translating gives CASSDERTGRYTGELFF.

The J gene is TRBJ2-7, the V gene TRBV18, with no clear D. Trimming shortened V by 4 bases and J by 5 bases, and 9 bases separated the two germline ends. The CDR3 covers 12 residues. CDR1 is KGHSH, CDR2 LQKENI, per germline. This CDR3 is CASSLTFNEQYF. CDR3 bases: TGTGCCAGCTCACTCACTTTCAACGAGCAGTACTTC.

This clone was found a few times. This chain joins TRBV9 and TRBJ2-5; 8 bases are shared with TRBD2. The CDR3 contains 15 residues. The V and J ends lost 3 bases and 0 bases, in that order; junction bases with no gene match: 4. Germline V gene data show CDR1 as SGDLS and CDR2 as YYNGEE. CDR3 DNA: TGTGCCAGCAGCGCTGGGACTAGAGACCAAGAGACCCAGTACTTC. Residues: CASSAGTRDQETQYF.

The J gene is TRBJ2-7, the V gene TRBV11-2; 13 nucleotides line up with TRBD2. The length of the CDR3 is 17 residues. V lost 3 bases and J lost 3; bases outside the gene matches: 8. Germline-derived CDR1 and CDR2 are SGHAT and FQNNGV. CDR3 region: CASSFLRLAGGIYEQYF. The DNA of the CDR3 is TGTGCCAGCAGCTTCCTAAGACTAGCGGGAGGAATCTACGAGCAGTACTTC.

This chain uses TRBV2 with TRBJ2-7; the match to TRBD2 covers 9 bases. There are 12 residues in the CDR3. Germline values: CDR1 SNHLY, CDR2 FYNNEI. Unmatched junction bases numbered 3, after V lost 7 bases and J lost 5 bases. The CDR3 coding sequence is TGTGCCAGCACTAGCGGGACTGACGAGCAGTACTTC. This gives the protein CASTSGTDEQYF.